A selection of T cell receptor beta chains follows, all from one sample in a study of regulatory T cells in long-lasting Graves disease. A single record per CDR3 protein comes from TCRdb applying MiXCR to the multiplex PCR reads. The sample comprises 300,000 to 400,000 distinct CDR3 sequences, 16% of which are singletons, and less than 35% rests with the top ten. The same data also contributed to another study, on T cells in Graves' hyperthyroidism and ophthalmopathy.

The sample in question was peripheral blood mononuclear cells (PBMCs), obtained at new diagnosis, from a patient treated with antithyroid drugs. The receptors stem from a man aged 35-49 years with Graves disease. Each CDR3 is given with its conserved first and last residue. D genes are given only for firm matches. A clone size is listed for some rows: how often the clone was seen (once, few, many), or a class if it is expanded.

NA	TRBD2	TRBJ2-3	TRBV20-1	CSVPGLAGDGTQYF	TGCAGTGTCCCGGGACTAGCGGGGGACGGTACGCAGTATTTT
many	NA	TRBJ2-5	TRBV20-1	CSARVRGPYQETQYF	TGCAGTGCTAGAGTCCGGGGGCCGTACCAAGAGACCCAGTACTTC
many	TRBD1	TRBJ2-7	TRBV2	CASKTGSYEQYF	TGTGCCAGCAAGACAGGGTCCTACGAGCAGTACTTC
many	NA	TRBJ2-1	TRBV5-4	CASSLMAGSNEQFF	TGTGCCAGCAGCTTGATGGCCGGATCCAATGAGCAGTTCTTC
NA	TRBD1	TRBJ2-1	TRBV7-9	CASRTGQGLEEQFF	TGTGCCAGCAGGACCGGACAGGGGCTCGAGGAGCAGTTCTTC
few	NA	TRBJ2-2	TRBV20-1	CSAQTEPNTGELFF	TGCAGTGCCCAGACAGAGCCTAACACCGGGGAGCTGTTTTTT
few	TRBD2	TRBJ2-4	TRBV5-1	CASSLAGGPQNIQYF	TGCGCCAGCAGCTTGGCGGGGGGGCCTCAAAACATTCAGTACTTC
many	NA	TRBJ2-3	TRBV5-1	CASSLAQETDTQYF	TGCGCCAGCAGCTTGGCCCAGGAGACAGATACGCAGTATTTT
few	NA	TRBJ2-3	TRBV20-1	CSAPKRDTQYF	TGCAGTGCTCCTAAGAGAGATACGCAGTATTTT
many	NA	TRBJ2-1	TRBV7-2	CASSKGRASYNEQFF	TGTGCCAGCAGCAAAGGAAGGGCATCCTACAATGAGCAGTTCTTC
many	NA	TRBJ1-5	TRBV7-9	CASSRDRQPQHF	TGTGCCAGCAGCCGGGACCGTCAGCCCCAGCATTTT
NA	NA	TRBJ2-6	TRBV19	CASSIGSFSGANVLTF	TGTGCCAGTAGTATAGGAAGTTTCTCTGGGGCCAACGTCCTGACTTTC
NA	TRBD2	TRBJ2-1	TRBV10-3	CAISGGGTWDEQFF	TGTGCCATCAGCGGCGGGGGGACTTGGGATGAGCAGTTCTTC
NA	NA	TRBJ2-3	TRBV7-9	CASSAAVSGTDTQYF	TGTGCCAGCAGCGCGGCGGTTTCTGGCACAGATACGCAGTATTTT
many	TRBD2	TRBJ2-5	TRBV3-1	CASSQAAGEETQYF	TGTGCCAGCAGCCAAGCGGCGGGGGAAGAGACCCAGTACTTC
many	TRBD2	TRBJ2-3	TRBV10-3	CAISGGTDTQYF	TGTGCCATTAGCGGGGGCACAGATACGCAGTATTTT
many	NA	TRBJ2-1	TRBV7-6	CASSLEGHSEQFF	TGTGCCAGCAGCTTAGAGGGGCATAGCGAGCAGTTCTTC
few	NA	TRBJ2-7	TRBV27	CASSLSIRARSSYKQYF	TGTGCCAGCAGTTTATCGATTAGGGCTAGGAGCTCCTACAAGCAGTACTTC
many	NA	TRBJ1-1	TRBV11-2	CASSSYPNAEAFF	TGTGCCAGCAGCTCGTATCCAAACGCTGAAGCTTTCTTT
many	NA	TRBJ2-1	TRBV7-3	CASSKARDNEQFF	TGTGCCAGCAGCAAAGCGAGAGACAATGAGCAGTTCTTC
many	NA	TRBJ2-7	TRBV28	CASSLDRALREQYF	TGTGCCAGCAGTTTAGACAGAGCCCTGCGTGAGCAGTACTTC
many	NA	TRBJ1-5	TRBV12-3/TRBV12-4	CASNQGRNNQPQHF	TGTGCCAGCAATCAGGGGAGGAACAATCAGCCCCAGCATTTT
many	NA	TRBJ2-7	TRBV10-3	CAIRDSGYEQYF	TGTGCCATTCGAGACTCTGGCTACGAGCAGTACTTC
NA	NA	TRBJ2-7	TRBV20-1	CSARGIYEQYF	TGCAGTGCTAGAGGCATTTACGAGCAGTACTTC
many	NA	TRBJ1-1	TRBV28	CASTQQVNTEAFF	TGTGCCAGCACCCAACAGGTGAACACTGAAGCTTTCTTT
NA	TRBD1	TRBJ2-7	TRBV7-3	CASSQGGQVYEQYF	TGCGCCAGCAGCCAAGGGGGACAGGTCTACGAGCAGTACTTC
many	NA	TRBJ2-7	TRBV20-1	CSARVKLRSSYEQYF	TGCAGTGCTAGAGTCAAGCTGCGGAGCTCCTACGAGCAGTACTTC
many	TRBD2	TRBJ2-3	TRBV5-6	CASSLVAGEPSSTDTQYF	TGTGCCAGCAGCTTGGTAGCGGGGGAACCCAGCAGCACAGATACGCAGTATTTT
many	NA	TRBJ1-1	TRBV30	CAWSVYRARTSAFF	TGTGCCTGGAGTGTATATCGCGCGAGGACGTCTGCTTTCTTT
many	NA	TRBJ1-6	TRBV6-1	CASSTTAANSPLHF	TGTGCCAGCAGTACTACAGCTGCTAATTCACCCCTCCACTTT
NA	TRBD1	TRBJ2-5	TRBV20-1	CSARDAGQGQETQYF	TGCAGTGCTAGAGACGCTGGACAGGGTCAAGAGACCCAGTACTTC
few	NA	TRBJ2-2	TRBV4-2	CASSQEGPETGNTGELFF	TGTGCCAGCAGCCAAGAAGGCCCCGAGACAGGGAACACCGGGGAGCTGTTTTTT
many	TRBD2	TRBJ2-1	TRBV7-9	CASSLGGVAGGQFF	TGTGCCAGCAGCTTAGGGGGAGTAGCGGGGGGGCAGTTCTTC
NA	NA	TRBJ2-2	TRBV5-1	CASSLFSRTGELFF	TGCGCCAGCAGCTTGTTTTCGAGAACCGGGGAGCTGTTTTTT
many	TRBD2	TRBJ2-1	TRBV4-1	CASSRTSGAHNEQFF	TGCGCCAGCAGCCGAACTAGCGGGGCCCACAATGAGCAGTTCTTC
NA	NA	TRBJ1-5	TRBV25-1	CASSDALGDQPQHF	TGTGCCAGCAGTGATGCATTGGGGGATCAGCCCCAGCATTTT
many	NA	TRBJ2-6	TRBV2	CASSVWLVGNVLTF	TGTGCCAGCAGTGTATGGCTTGTTGGCAACGTCCTGACTTTC